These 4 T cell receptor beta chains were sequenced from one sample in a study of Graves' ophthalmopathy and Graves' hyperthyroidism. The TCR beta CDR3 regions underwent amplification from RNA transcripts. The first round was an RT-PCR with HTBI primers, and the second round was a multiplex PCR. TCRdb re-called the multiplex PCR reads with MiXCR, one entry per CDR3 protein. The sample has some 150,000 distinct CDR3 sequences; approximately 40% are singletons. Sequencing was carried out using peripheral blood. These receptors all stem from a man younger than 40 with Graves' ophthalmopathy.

The chain's CDR3 is CASSEWTGGQHEQYF. The CDR3 DNA follows: TGTGCCAGCAGTGAATGGACAGGGGGTCAACACGAGCAGTACTTC. V and J are TRBV6-1 and TRBJ2-7, with 10 positions matching TRBD1. Germline V lookup: CDR1 MNHNS, CDR2 SASEGT. This CDR3 contains 15 residues. The V gene end was trimmed by 2 bases and the J gene end by 5 bases; junction bases not matched to a gene: 6.

This CDR3 reads CASGLLGDETQYF. CDR3 sequence (DNA): TGTGCTAGTGGTTTGTTGGGGGACGAGACCCAGTACTTC. The chain combines TRBV12-5 with TRBJ2-5; D is perhaps TRBD1 or TRBD2 (5 bases each). CDR3 length equals 13 residues. Germline V lookup: CDR1 LGHNT, CDR2 FRNRAP. Trimming took off 2 bases at V and 5 bases at J, with 9 bases between the two ends.

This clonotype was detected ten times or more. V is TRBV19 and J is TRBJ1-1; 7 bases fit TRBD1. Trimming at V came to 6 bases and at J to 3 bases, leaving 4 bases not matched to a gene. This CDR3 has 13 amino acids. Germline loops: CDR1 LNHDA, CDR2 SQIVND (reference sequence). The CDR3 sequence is CASSTQGYTEAFF. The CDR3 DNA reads TGTGCCAGTAGCACACAGGGGTACACTGAAGCTTTCTTT.

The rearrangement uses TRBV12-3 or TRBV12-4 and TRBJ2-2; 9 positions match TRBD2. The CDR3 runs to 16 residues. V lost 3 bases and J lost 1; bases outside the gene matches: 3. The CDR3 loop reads CASSFGLARNTGELFF. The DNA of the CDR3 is TGTGCCAGCAGTTTTGGACTAGCGAGGAACACCGGGGAGCTGTTTTTT.